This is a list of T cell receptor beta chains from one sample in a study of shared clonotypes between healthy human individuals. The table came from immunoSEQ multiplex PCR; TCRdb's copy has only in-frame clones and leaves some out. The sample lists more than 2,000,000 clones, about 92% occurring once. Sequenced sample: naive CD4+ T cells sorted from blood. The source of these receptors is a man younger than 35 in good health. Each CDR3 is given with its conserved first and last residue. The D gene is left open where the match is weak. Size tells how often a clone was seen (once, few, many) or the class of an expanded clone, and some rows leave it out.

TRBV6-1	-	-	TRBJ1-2	TGTGCCAGCGCCCAGGGCTTGGGAGCTAACTATGGCTACACCTTC	CASAQGLGANYGYTF
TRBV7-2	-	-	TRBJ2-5	TGTGCCAGCAGCTTAGTAGGCAGGGCAGAGACCCAGTACTTC	CASSLVGRAETQYF
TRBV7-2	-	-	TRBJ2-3	TGTGCCAGCAGCTTAGGTCAACCAGGGGATACGCAGTATTTT	CASSLGQPGDTQYF
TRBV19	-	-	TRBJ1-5	TGTGCCAGTAGTCTTGCCAGCCATAGCAATCAGCCCCAGCATTTT	CASSLASHSNQPQHF
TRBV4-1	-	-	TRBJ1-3	TGCGCCAGCAGCCAATATACAGCCCTCTCTGGAAACACCATATATTTT	CASSQYTALSGNTIYF
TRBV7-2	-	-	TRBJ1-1	TGTGCCAGCAGCTTAGCGATGGGAGTGAACACTGAAGCTTTCTTT	CASSLAMGVNTEAFF
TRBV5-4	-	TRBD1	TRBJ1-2	TGTGCCAGCAGCTTGTTGGCAGGGGGCGGCTATGGCTACACCTTC	CASSLLAGGGYGYTF
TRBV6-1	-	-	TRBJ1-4	TGTGCCAGCAGTGCTTTGGTTGGTAATGAAAAACTGTTTTTT	CASSALVGNEKLFF
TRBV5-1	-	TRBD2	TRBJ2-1	TGCGCCAGCAGCTTGGCCGGGACTAGCGGGTTCAATGAGCAGTTCTTC	CASSLAGTSGFNEQFF
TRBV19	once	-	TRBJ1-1	TGTGCCAGTAGTACCGCAGGGCGAACTGAAGCTTTCTTT	CASSTAGRTEAFF
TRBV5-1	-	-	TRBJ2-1	TGCGCCAGCAGCTTGTTAGCCGAGAGAAATGAGCAGTTCTTC	CASSLLAERNEQFF
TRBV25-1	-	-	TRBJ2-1	TGTGCCAGCAGTGGTTCCGGACGCTCCTACAATGAGCAGTTCTTC	CASSGSGRSYNEQFF
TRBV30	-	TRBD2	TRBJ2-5	TGTGCCATTAGCGGGGGGGCTCCGGAGACCCAGTACTTC	CAISGGAPETQYF
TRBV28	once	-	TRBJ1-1	TGTGCCAGCAGTCTTACATTCAGGGGTTTCACTGAAGCTTTCTTT	CASSLTFRGFTEAFF
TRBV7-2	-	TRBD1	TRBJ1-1	TGTGCCAGCAGCCGACAGGGTACGACTGAAGCTTTCTTT	CASSRQGTTEAFF
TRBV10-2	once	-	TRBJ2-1	TGCGCCAGCAGGGAGGAACGTTACAATGAGCAGTTCTTC	CASREERYNEQFF
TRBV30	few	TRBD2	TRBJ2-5	TGTGCCTGGACGGCGGGAGGGCCCGGCGTGACCCAGTACTTC	CAWTAGGPGVTQYF
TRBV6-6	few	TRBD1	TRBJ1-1	TGTGCCAGCACCTCCGGACAGGGAAAAAACACTGAAGCTTTCTTT	CASTSGQGKNTEAFF
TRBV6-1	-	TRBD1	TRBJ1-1	TGTGCCAGCAATTCGGACAGGGTGGCCACTGAAGCTTTCTTT	CASNSDRVATEAFF
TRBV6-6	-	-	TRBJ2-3	TGTGCCAGCCACTCCTCGGGCGGAGATACGCAGTATTTT	CASHSSGGDTQYF
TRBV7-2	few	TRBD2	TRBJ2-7	TGTGCCAGCAGCCTAACTAGCGGGAGGGCCCTGTACGAGCAGTACTTC	CASSLTSGRALYEQYF
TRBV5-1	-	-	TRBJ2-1	TGCGCCAGCGAAGACACGAGCTCCTACAATGAGCAGTTCTTC	CASEDTSSYNEQFF
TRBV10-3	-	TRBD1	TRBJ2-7	TGTGCCATCAGCGGACAGGGTGGCGCCGAGCAGTACTTC	CAISGQGGAEQYF
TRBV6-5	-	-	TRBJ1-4	TGTGCCAGCAGTTACGCCGGCAGGAGAAATGAAAAACTGTTTTTT	CASSYAGRRNEKLFF
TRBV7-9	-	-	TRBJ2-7	TGTGCCAGCAGCTTAGTTTCCGGTCTTGGCTACGAGCAGTACTTC	CASSLVSGLGYEQYF
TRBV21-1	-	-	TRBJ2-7	TGTGCCAGCAGCAGCGGCAGCCCCTACGAGCAGTACTTC	CASSSGSPYEQYF
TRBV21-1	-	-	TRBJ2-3	TGTGCCAGCAGCAAAGCCCGAGCGGGGTTCACAGATACGCAGTATTTT	CASSKARAGFTDTQYF
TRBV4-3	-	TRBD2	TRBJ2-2	TGCGCCAGCAGCCAAGATTCCACGGGAGGGCCCTTCGGGGAGCTGTTTTTT	CASSQDSTGGPFGELFF
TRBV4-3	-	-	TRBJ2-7	TGCGCCAGCAGCCTCACCCGATCGGTAGGAACCTACGAGCAGTACTTC	CASSLTRSVGTYEQYF
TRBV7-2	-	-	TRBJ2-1	TGTGCCAGCAGCTTAGGTGAACCCAATGAGCAGTTCTTC	CASSLGEPNEQFF
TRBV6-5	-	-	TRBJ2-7	TGTGCCACCGGGCTCAACGAGCAGTACTTC	CATGLNEQYF
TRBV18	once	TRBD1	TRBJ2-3	TGTGCCAGCTCACTGGGGACAGGGAACACAGATACGCAGTATTTT	CASSLGTGNTDTQYF
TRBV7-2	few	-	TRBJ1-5	TGTGCCAGCACCTCAAGCGGGAGCAATCAGCCCCAGCATTTT	CASTSSGSNQPQHF
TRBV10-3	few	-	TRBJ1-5	TGTGCCATCAGTACGACAGGTCTCAATCAGCCCCAGCATTTT	CAISTTGLNQPQHF
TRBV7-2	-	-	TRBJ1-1	TGTGCCAGCAGCTGGCCAGGTTCGTTGGATAGGGGCACTGAAGCTTTCTTT	CASSWPGSLDRGTEAFF
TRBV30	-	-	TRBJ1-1	TGTGCCTGGAGGCCGTTCAATGGAGCTTTCTTT	CAWRPFNGAFF
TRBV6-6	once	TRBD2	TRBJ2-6	TGTGCCAGCGGACCCGGGGGGGGAGGGGCCAACGTCCTGACTTTC	CASGPGGGGANVLTF
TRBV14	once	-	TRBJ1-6	TGTGCCAGCAGCCAATTGAGCCTTACTAATTCACCCCTCCACTTT	CASSQLSLTNSPLHF
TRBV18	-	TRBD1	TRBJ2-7	TGTGCCAGCTCACCGAAAGGACAGGGGTCCTACGAGCAGTACTTC	CASSPKGQGSYEQYF
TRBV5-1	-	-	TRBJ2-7	TGCGCCAGCAGCTCAGTACCCTCCGAGCAGTACTTC	CASSSVPSEQYF
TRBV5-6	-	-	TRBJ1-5	TGTGCCAGCAGCTTGGCTAGGGCAGTTTATCAGCCCCAGCATTTT	CASSLARAVYQPQHF
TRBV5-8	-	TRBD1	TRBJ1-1	TGTGCCAGCAGCTTGGGGCGACAGGGAAGTTTCGCTACTGAAGCTTTCTTT	CASSLGRQGSFATEAFF
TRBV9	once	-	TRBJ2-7	TGTGCCAGCAGCGTAGCGTGGGGCTACGAGCAGTACTTC	CASSVAWGYEQYF
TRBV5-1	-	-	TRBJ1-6	TGCGCCAGCAGCCCGTACGGGATGCTGGATTCACCCCTCCACTTT	CASSPYGMLDSPLHF
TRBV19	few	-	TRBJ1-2	TGTGCCAGTAGTATAGGACCGACTAACTATGGCTACACCTTC	CASSIGPTNYGYTF
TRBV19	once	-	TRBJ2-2	TGTGCCAGTAGCCCGGTGGGCAGGGTGGGCACCGGGGAGCTGTTTTTT	CASSPVGRVGTGELFF
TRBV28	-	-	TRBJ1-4	TGTGCCAGCAGCCCGGGCACAACTAATGAAAAACTGTTTTTT	CASSPGTTNEKLFF
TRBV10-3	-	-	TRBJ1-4	TGTGCCATCAGTGAGTCAACAGGAGCCTGGGGAAAACTGTTTTTT	CAISESTGAWGKLFF
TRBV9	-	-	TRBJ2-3	TGTGCCAGCAGCGTAGCCCCCGCAGCAGATACGCAGTATTTT	CASSVAPAADTQYF
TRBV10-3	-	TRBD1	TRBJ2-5	TGTGCCATCAGTGAGTGGGACAGGGGGATCCAAGAGACCCAGTACTTC	CAISEWDRGIQETQYF
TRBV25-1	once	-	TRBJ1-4	TGTGCCAGCAGTCGGACCTTTGCAACTAATGAAAAACTGTTTTTT	CASSRTFATNEKLFF
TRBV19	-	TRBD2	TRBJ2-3	TGTGCCAGTAGTATAGACAGCGGGATAATGCAGTATTTT	CASSIDSGIMQYF
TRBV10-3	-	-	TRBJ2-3	TGTGCCATCAGTGAGACAGGGACTGATACGCAGTATTTT	CAISETGTDTQYF